A selection of T cell receptor beta chains follows, all from one sample in a study of neurological immune-mediated disorders. TCRdb used MiXCR to reprocess the 5' RACE reads, holding one entry per CDR3 protein. The repertoire consists of some 65,000 distinct CDR3 sequences, with around 4% occurring once and the leading ten covering 2.5% to 3%. Sequencing used PBMCs. Receptors originate from a man aged 50-60 years with multiple sclerosis. Each CDR3 is given with its conserved first and last residue. A D gene is named only where the DNA matches it firmly. Rows give clone size only sometimes, using once, few, many, or a class for an expanded clone.

v_call	d_call	clone_size	j_call	cdr3_aa	cdr3_nt
TRBV10-3	TRBD2	many	TRBJ2-3	CAISEIAGVRTDTQYF	TGTGCCATCAGTGAGATAGCGGGGGTCCGCACAGATACGCAGTATTTT
TRBV12-3/TRBV12-4	.	many	TRBJ2-2	CASSTRTNPRSDTGELFF	TGTGCCAGCAGTACCCGGACAAACCCCCGTTCGGACACCGGGGAGCTGTTTTTT
TRBV28	TRBD2	many	TRBJ2-1	CASRRTSGGASGQFF	TGTGCCAGCAGACGAACTAGCGGGGGGGCCTCTGGGCAGTTCTTC
TRBV5-6	.	many	TRBJ1-3	CASSLAGINSGNTIYF	TGTGCCAGCAGCTTGGCGGGGATCAACTCTGGAAACACCATATATTTT
TRBV11-2	.	many	TRBJ2-2	CASSPPLTGELFF	TGTGCCAGCAGCCCCCCCCTGACCGGGGAGCTGTTTTTT
TRBV7-9	.	many	TRBJ2-7	CASSLGGRPPYEQYF	TGTGCCAGCAGCTTAGGCGGGCGGCCCCCCTACGAGCAGTACTTC
TRBV5-1	TRBD1	many	TRBJ1-3	CASSKDRVPGNTIYF	TGCGCCAGCAGCAAAGACAGGGTACCGGGAAACACCATATATTTT
TRBV18	.	many	TRBJ1-2	CASSPDSNYGYTF	TGTGCCAGCTCACCGGACAGTAACTATGGCTACACCTTC
TRBV9	TRBD2	many	TRBJ2-5	CASSVARGGTETQYF	TGTGCCAGCAGCGTTGCGCGGGGGGGCACAGAGACCCAGTACTTC
TRBV20-1	.	many	TRBJ2-3	CSAKRGPTIEDTQYF	TGCAGTGCGAAAAGGGGACCGACTATAGAGGATACGCAGTATTTT
TRBV5-6	.	many	TRBJ2-7	CASSSTRSGLASYEQYF	TGTGCCAGCAGCTCTACAAGATCGGGTCTGGCCTCCTACGAGCAGTACTTC
TRBV12-3/TRBV12-4	TRBD2	many	TRBJ2-3	CASRLAGGSTDTQYF	TGTGCCAGCAGACTAGCGGGGGGCAGCACAGATACGCAGTATTTT
TRBV5-1	TRBD1	many	TRBJ1-1	CASSQGDRGLNTEAFF	TGCGCCAGCAGCCAAGGGGACAGGGGGTTAAACACTGAAGCTTTCTTT
TRBV6-1	.	many	TRBJ2-1	CASSIKGTTTSYNEQFF	TGTGCCAGCAGTATTAAAGGTACGACCACCTCCTACAATGAGCAGTTCTTC
TRBV1	.	.	TRBJ1-2	CTSRTLWEEGYGYTF	TGCACCAGCAGAACCCTATGGGAGGAGGGGTATGGCTACACCTTC
TRBV11-2	.	many	TRBJ2-3	CASSLGDRGDTQYF	TGTGCCAGCAGCTTAGGGGATCGGGGAGATACGCAGTATTTT
TRBV28	.	many	TRBJ2-7	CASRPGVSAYEQYF	TGTGCCAGCAGGCCAGGGGTTTCAGCCTACGAGCAGTACTTC
TRBV6-6	.	.	TRBJ1-1	CASTGTMNTEAFF	TGTGCCAGCACAGGGACTATGAACACTGAAGCTTTCTTT
TRBV7-2	.	many	TRBJ1-1	CASSLWGRNTEAFF	TGTGCCAGCAGCTTATGGGGGCGAAACACTGAAGCTTTCTTT
TRBV21-1	.	many	TRBJ2-3	CATSLLGNTDTQYF	TGTGCCACCTCATTATTAGGGAACACAGATACGCAGTATTTT
TRBV3-1	.	many	TRBJ2-7	CASRQSTGGYEQYF	TGTGCCAGCAGACAATCAACCGGCGGCTACGAGCAGTACTTC
TRBV7-9	.	.	TRBJ1-1	CASSLSLTKAGTTF	TGTGCCAGCAGCTTATCCCTAACGAAGGCTGGGACCACCTTT
TRBV14	TRBD2	many	TRBJ2-3	CASSLGTSGGQDTQYF	TGTGCCAGCAGCCTAGGGACTAGCGGGGGTCAAGATACGCAGTATTTT
TRBV20-1	.	few	TRBJ1-1	CSARGTVNTEAFF	TGCAGTGCTAGAGGGACGGTGAACACTGAAGCTTTCTTT
TRBV2	.	many	TRBJ1-2	CASSLGAGSSYTF	TGTGCCAGCAGCCTCGGAGCGGGGAGCAGCTACACCTTC
TRBV18	.	few	TRBJ1-1	CASSPLPGPEAFF	TGTGCCAGCTCACCACTCCCCGGCCCGGAAGCTTTCTTT
TRBV6-6	.	many	TRBJ1-1	CASTSRGNTEAFF	TGTGCCAGCACCTCTCGGGGAAACACTGAAGCTTTCTTT
TRBV5-1	TRBD1	many	TRBJ1-6	CASSSMTGSSYNSPLHF	TGCGCCAGCAGTTCCATGACAGGGAGCTCCTATAATTCACCCCTCCACTTT
TRBV5-1	.	many	TRBJ1-3	CASSSALSGNTIYF	TGCGCCAGCAGTTCGGCTCTATCTGGAAACACCATATATTTT
TRBV6-1	.	many	TRBJ1-5	CASSESGGNQPQHF	TGTGCCAGCAGTGAATCAGGGGGCAATCAGCCCCAGCATTTT
TRBV5-1	.	few	TRBJ1-1	CANRVRNRVVKDTEAFF	TGCGCCAATCGAGTCCGGAACAGGGTAGTTAAGGACACTGAAGCTTTCTTT
TRBV2	.	many	TRBJ2-2	CASKLGATNTGELFF	TGTGCCAGCAAGCTAGGGGCGACGAACACCGGGGAGCTGTTTTTT
TRBV30	TRBD2	many	TRBJ2-5	CAWDRELADRTQYF	TGTGCCTGGGATAGGGAACTAGCGGACAGGACCCAGTACTTC
TRBV29-1	TRBD1	many	TRBJ1-5	CSVVTGEKQPQHF	TGCAGCGTTGTGACAGGGGAGAAACAGCCCCAGCATTTT
TRBV20-1	TRBD1	many	TRBJ2-5	CSARADRGLFVSETQYF	TGCAGTGCTAGAGCGGACAGGGGGCTCTTCGTGTCAGAGACCCAGTACTTC
TRBV29-1	TRBD1	many	TRBJ2-1	CSVAGTGTYNEQFF	TGCAGCGTCGCCGGGACAGGGACCTACAATGAGCAGTTCTTC
TRBV7-2	TRBD1	many	TRBJ1-1	CASSLWDSRTEAFF	TGTGCCAGCAGCTTATGGGACAGTCGCACTGAAGCTTTCTTT
TRBV29-1	TRBD1	many	TRBJ1-2	CSVRTGGGFGYTF	TGCAGCGTCCGGACAGGGGGCGGGTTTGGCTACACCTTC
TRBV3-1	.	many	TRBJ2-5	CASSQETQYF	TGTGCCAGCAGCCAAGAGACCCAGTACTTC
TRBV12-3/TRBV12-4	.	many	TRBJ2-1	CASKNNEQFF	TGTGCCAGCAAGAACAATGAGCAGTTCTTC
TRBV6-6	.	many	TRBJ1-2	CASSYRGSNYGYTF	TGTGCCAGCAGTTACAGGGGGTCCAACTATGGCTACACCTTC
TRBV5-1	.	many	TRBJ1-6	CASSLAGRAGGSPLHF	TGCGCCAGCAGCTTGGCGGGGAGGGCCGGGGGTTCACCCCTCCACTTT
TRBV3-1	TRBD1	many	TRBJ1-2	CASSRTGNDYGYTF	TGTGCCAGCAGCCGGACAGGGAACGACTATGGCTACACCTTC
TRBV3-1	.	many	TRBJ1-5	CASSHRARDQPQHF	TGTGCCAGCAGCCACCGGGCCCGGGATCAGCCCCAGCATTTT
TRBV5-1	TRBD1	many	TRBJ1-5	CASSLGTGGQPQHF	TGCGCCAGCAGCTTGGGGACAGGGGGACAGCCCCAGCATTTT
TRBV9	.	many	TRBJ2-7	CASSVGSVSYEQYF	TGTGCCAGCAGCGTAGGATCGGTAAGCTACGAGCAGTACTTC